This entry lists 30 T cell receptor beta chains sequenced from one sample in a study of T cell changes during pregnancy in multiple sclerosis. Clones were sequenced by immunoSEQ multiplex PCR, and TCRdb holds only the in-frame ones, with some missing. The table includes fewer than 110,000 clones, approximately 90% detected once. The source was peripheral blood, collected after pregnancy. Receptors originate from a female donor with multiple sclerosis, enrolled in a pregnancy study.

The chain combines TRBV19 with TRBJ2-7, with D maybe TRBD1 (5 bases). The CDR3 extends over 13 amino acids. Trimming removed 0 bases at V and 4 bases at J, with 7 bases between. Germline values: CDR1 LNHDA, CDR2 SQIVND (reference sequence). CDR3 DNA: TGTGCCAGTAGTATAGAGGACACGTACGAGCAGTACTTC. This sequence encodes CASSIEDTYEQYF.

This clone has a single count. The rearrangement uses TRBV25-1 and TRBJ1-2, with unresolved D. V was cut by 6 bases and J by 8 bases, with 10 bases left in between. Germline V gene lookup returns CDR1 MGHDK and CDR2 SYGVNS. CDR3 length equals 11 residues. CDR3 DNA sequence: TGTGCCAGCAGGGAGGCTGGAGGCTACACCTTC. This gives the protein CASREAGGYTF.

The rearrangement links TRBV5-5 to TRBJ2-5; D call uncertain. This CDR3 region has 13 residues. Trimming took off 4 bases at V and 5 bases at J, with 12 bases between the two ends. The germline V gene has CDR1 SGHKS and CDR2 YYEKEE (reference sequence). The CDR3 is CASSPPVGETQYF. The CDR3 DNA follows: TGTGCCAGCAGCCCCCCGGTCGGGGAGACCCAGTACTTC. Looking up the rest from reference TRBV5-5 and TRBJ2-5 gives the full variable domain: DAGVTQSPTHLIKTRGQQVTLRCSPISGHKSVSWYQQVLGQGPQFIFQYYEKEERGRGNFPDRFSARQFPNYSSELNVNALLLGDSALYLCASSPPVGETQYFGPGTRLLVL.

The chain uses TRBV7-2 and TRBJ2-4, with no clear D. V was clipped by 1 base and J by 0 bases, with 10 bases between them. CDR3 length equals 16 residues. CDR1 and CDR2 (germline): SGHTA, FQGNSA. CDR3 bases: TGTGCCAGCAGCTTAGAATCGACACTAGCCAAAAACATTCAGTACTTC. It specifies CASSLESTLAKNIQYF.

The V gene is TRBV19, the J gene TRBJ1-2, with 8 bases that match TRBD1. Germline V gene lookup returns CDR1 LNHDA and CDR2 SQIVND (reference sequence). The V gene end was trimmed by 3 bases and the J gene end by 5 bases; junction bases not matched to a gene: 8. The CDR3 extends over 15 amino acids. The CDR3 DNA reads as TGTGCCAGTAGTATCACAGGGGGAGATAAGTATGGCTACACCTTC. Its protein is CASSITGGDKYGYTF.

The V gene is TRBV6-4, the J gene TRBJ2-1; TRBD1 agrees at 9 bases. The CDR3 extends over 15 amino acids. Germline CDR1 reads MRHNA; CDR2 reads SNTAGT. V shed 4 bases, J shed 7 bases, and the junction held 8 bases outside the gene matches. CDR3 in amino acids: CASSVGQGNVNEQFF. CDR3 DNA: TGTGCCAGCAGTGTCGGACAGGGGAACGTGAATGAGCAGTTCTTC.

The CDR3 spells CASSAAGWDEQFF. CDR3 nucleotide sequence: TGTGCCAGCAGCGCGGCTGGCTGGGATGAGCAGTTCTTC. The chain has TRBV11-2 and TRBJ2-1; D is ambiguous. V was cut by 5 bases and J by 8 bases, with 13 bases left in between. CDR1 is SGHAT and CDR2 is FQNNGV in the germline V gene. This CDR3 region has 13 residues.

The chain joins TRBV9 to TRBJ2-5; 7 bases agree with TRBD2. There are 16 residues in the CDR3. Germline V gene data show CDR1 as SGDLS and CDR2 as YYNGEE. J lost 4 bases, V lost 0 bases, and 9 bases had no gene match. The CDR3 region has the DNA TGTGCCAGCAGCGTAGGTAGCGGGCGCTTCGGAGAGACCCAGTACTTC. Residues: CASSVGSGRFGETQYF.

In this sample, this clone turned up once. J is TRBJ2-5 and V is TRBV6-5; unclear D gene. This CDR3 is built from 11 residues. Looked up from germline, CDR1 is MNHEY and CDR2 is SVGAGI. V dropped 3 bases and J dropped 5 bases, with 4 bases sitting between them. CDR3 in amino acids: CASSYMETQYF. CDR3 in DNA: TGTGCCAGCAGTTATATGGAGACCCAGTACTTC.

The J gene is TRBJ2-1, the V gene TRBV6-5; D is possibly TRBD1 (5 bases). The germline V gene encodes CDR1 MNHEY and CDR2 SVGAGI. This CDR3 region has 14 residues. V gave up 8 bases and J gave up 4 bases, with 15 bases separating them. CDR3 region: CASARQGPYNEQFF. DNA of the CDR3: TGTGCCAGCGCCCGTCAGGGCCCTTACAATGAGCAGTTCTTC.

This clone was counted between two and nine times. This chain joins TRBV15 and TRBJ1-5; possible D gene TRBD1, 5 bases. CDR3 length equals 14 residues. Germline lookup yields CDR1 LNHNV and CDR2 YYDKDF (reference sequence). Deletions cut 8 bases from V and 8 bases from J, with 19 bases between. CDR3 in amino acids: CATSLRPLGEPQHF. The CDR3 coding sequence is TGTGCCACCTCGCTCCGACCGCTAGGGGAGCCCCAGCATTTT.

The rearrangement uses TRBV4-1 and TRBJ2-5; 10 bases are a match to TRBD2. Germline CDR1 MGHRA, CDR2 YSYEKL. V was clipped by 4 bases and J by 5 bases; unmatched bases: 7. CDR3 size: 15 residues. The CDR3: CASSPQGSGGETQYF. The CDR3 DNA reads as TGCGCCAGCAGCCCGCAGGGTAGCGGGGGGGAGACCCAGTACTTC.

The chain joins TRBV7-2 to TRBJ2-4; TRBD2 matches 7 bases. CDR1 and CDR2 (germline): SGHTA, FQGNSA. The ends lost 5 bases at V and 12 bases at J; junction bases unmatched: 16. The CDR3 extends over 15 amino acids. Here the CDR3 reads CASSPRAVAAGNQYF. The CDR3 DNA is TGTGCCAGCAGCCCCAGAGCGGTCGCAGCGGGAAATCAGTACTTC.

In regard to this clone: Sequence at one end of the junction differs from germline and may be a read error. The chain is built from TRBV13 and TRBJ2-7; D is unclear. Germline lookup yields CDR1 PRHDT and CDR2 FYEKMQ (reference sequence). The CDR3 is 16 residues long. CDR3 DNA sequence: TGTGCCAGCAGCTCCTCCGCCCTAGTCCTATCCTCCGAGCAGTACTTC. It encodes CASSSSALVLSSEQYF.

The gene calls are TRBV5-8 and TRBJ1-5, with 8 positions matching TRBD1. V shed 7 bases, J shed 4 bases, and the junction held 10 bases outside the gene matches. This CDR3 region has 15 residues. The germline CDR1 and CDR2 sequences are SGHTS and YDEGEE. The CDR3 nucleotides are TGTGCCAGCGCACACAGGGGGACGAGTAATCAGCCCCAGCATTTT. Translation gives CASAHRGTSNQPQHF. Combining the CDR3 with reference TRBV5-8 and TRBJ1-5 gives the whole variable domain EAGVTQSPTHLIKTRGQQATLRCSPISGHTSVYWYQQALGLGLQFLLWYDEGEERNRGNFPPRFSGRQFPNYSSELNVNALELEDSALYLCASAHRGTSNQPQHFGDGTRLSIL.

This CDR3 is CASSLGTGALPIYGYTF. CDR3 coding DNA: TGCGCCAGCAGCTTGGGGACAGGGGCCCTACCGATCTATGGCTACACCTTC. The rearrangement joins TRBV5-1 to TRBJ1-2, with 9 bases matching TRBD1. The CDR3 runs 17 residues. Per the germline V gene, CDR1 is SGHRS and CDR2 is YFSETQ. Trimming at V came to 0 bases and at J to 4 bases, leaving 10 bases not matched to a gene.

CDR3 sequence (DNA): TGTGCCACCAGCAGTGGATTAGCGCTTGACCTCTACGAGCAGTACTTC. Translating it yields CATSSGLALDLYEQYF. V is TRBV15 and J is TRBJ2-7; possible D gene TRBD2, 5 bases. Germline CDR1 LNHNV, CDR2 YYDKDF (reference sequence). The V end lost 3 bases, the J end lost 3 bases, and 18 bases lay between the germline ends. This CDR3 has 16 residues.

This chain links TRBV6-5 with TRBJ2-1, with 7 bases identical to TRBD1. V lost 4 bases to trimming and J lost 8 bases; unmatched junction nucleotides: 5. This CDR3 has 13 residues. Germline lookup yields CDR1 MNHEY and CDR2 SVGAGI. As DNA, the CDR3 is TGTGCCAGCAGTTTACAGGGGACCGATGAGCAGTTCTTC. Translation: CASSLQGTDEQFF.

This chain connects TRBV7-9 to TRBJ2-2, with TRBD2 identical over 11 bases. CDR3 length equals 16 residues. V lost 8 bases, J lost 2 bases, and 7 bases stayed unmatched. From germline, CDR1 is SEHNR and CDR2 FQNEAQ (reference sequence). The CDR3 DNA sequence: TGTGCCAGCGGAACTAGCGGGGGCCCAAACACCGGGGAGCTGTTTTTT. Translation: CASGTSGGPNTGELFF.

The chain employs TRBV7-3 and TRBJ1-1, with 8 bases identical to TRBD1. CDR1 and CDR2 (germline): SGHTA, FQGTGA. The trim removed 1 base at V and 6 bases at J, leaving 7 bases unmatched. The CDR3 is made up of 15 amino acids. The DNA of the CDR3 is TGTGCCAGCAGCTTAATGCAGGGGGCTATCGCTGAAGCTTTCTTT. It specifies CASSLMQGAIAEAFF.

The V and J genes are TRBV28 and TRBJ1-3, with a weak D call TRBD1 (5 bases). Trimming left V 7 bases short and J 0 bases short, with 16 bases between. The CDR3 loop spans 16 amino acids. The germline CDR1 and CDR2 sequences are MDHEN and SYDVKM. CDR3 region: CASTPGGVYSGNTIYF. The CDR3 region has the DNA TGTGCCAGCACCCCTGGGGGGGTATACTCTGGAAACACCATATATTTT.

This clone is a singleton in its sample. The CDR3 reads CASSIGSFGSYEQYF. CDR3 coding DNA: TGTGCCAGTAGTATAGGATCGTTTGGCAGCTACGAGCAGTACTTC. The rearrangement joins TRBV19 to TRBJ2-7; the D is unclear. This CDR3 contains 15 residues. V was shortened by 1 base and J by 3 bases, with 13 bases between the two germline ends. Germline CDR1 is LNHDA and CDR2 is SQIVND (reference sequence).

The chain employs TRBV7-3 and TRBJ2-3; D unclear. This CDR3 is built from 15 residues. Germline values: CDR1 SGHTA, CDR2 FQGTGA. Trimming cost V 2 bases and J 0 bases, with 9 bases left between them. The CDR3 sequence: CASSLLESSTDTQYF. In DNA form, the CDR3 reads TGTGCCAGCAGCTTATTAGAGTCTAGCACAGATACGCAGTATTTT.

The chain combines TRBV7-9 with TRBJ1-1; D remains unclear. Germline values: CDR1 SEHNR, CDR2 FQNEAQ (reference sequence). The CDR3 contains 12 residues. Trimming stripped 1 base from V and 4 bases from J, with 4 bases between. CDR3 sequence: CASSLVATEAFF. In DNA, the CDR3 is TGTGCCAGCAGCTTAGTGGCCACTGAAGCTTTCTTT.

This clone was found once. CDR3 DNA: TGTGCCAGCTCGTCTCCAGGGGCCTCCTACGAGCAGTACTTC. Amino acid sequence: CASSSPGASYEQYF. The V gene is TRBV2, the J gene TRBJ2-7; D may be TRBD1 (6 bases). The CDR3 is 14 amino acids. Germline CDR1 is SNHLY and CDR2 is FYNNEI. The V end was cut by 8 bases, the J end by 0 bases, with 14 bases between.

Only one count was recorded for this clone. This sample includes further DNA sequences coding for the same CDR3. J is TRBJ1-1 and V is TRBV5-1; 8 nucleotides align to TRBD1. Germline loops: CDR1 SGHRS, CDR2 YFSETQ. The CDR3 extends over 14 amino acids. The trim removed 4 bases at V and 1 base at J, leaving 3 bases unmatched. CDR3 in amino acids: CASSTQGGNTEAFF. CDR3 sequence (DNA): TGCGCCAGCAGCACACAGGGGGGGAACACTGAAGCTTTCTTT.

Details on this clone: In the same sample, other DNA sequences code for this CDR3. The J gene is TRBJ1-1, the V gene TRBV7-2; possible D gene TRBD1, 6 bases. Deletions cut 3 bases from V and 4 bases from J, with 9 bases between. The length of the CDR3 is 13 residues. Germline V gene data show CDR1 as SGHTA and CDR2 as FQGNSA. The CDR3 here is CASSLRGSTEAFF. The CDR3 bases are TGTGCCAGCAGCTTGAGGGGGAGCACTGAAGCTTTCTTT.

This chain connects TRBV30 to TRBJ2-1; perhaps TRBD1 as D (6 bases). The CDR3 has 14 amino acids. Germline V CDR1 and CDR2: GTSNPN, SVGIG (reference sequence). Trimming removed 0 bases from V and 2 bases from J, with 8 bases in between. CDR3 sequence reads: CAWSVGAPYNEQFF. In DNA, the CDR3 is TGTGCCTGGAGTGTGGGGGCTCCCTACAATGAGCAGTTCTTC.

This clone was seen a handful of times. The chain links TRBV7-9 to TRBJ2-5, with 12 bases that match TRBD2. The CDR3 is made up of 16 amino acids. J gave up 1 base and V 4 bases, and 4 bases lay outside the gene matches. Per the germline V gene, CDR1 is SEHNR and CDR2 is FQNEAQ (reference sequence). The CDR3 region is CASSSGLAGGQETQYF. The CDR3 DNA is TGTGCCAGCAGCTCGGGACTAGCGGGCGGCCAAGAGACCCAGTACTTC.

CDR3 sequence reads: CASSPQGTANTEAFF. The CDR3 coding sequence is TGTGCCAGCTCACCACAAGGGACAGCGAACACTGAAGCTTTCTTT. The chain uses TRBV18 and TRBJ1-1, with 7 bases aligning to TRBD1. V dropped 1 base and J dropped 1; count of bases not matched to a gene: 3. There are 15 residues in the CDR3. Germline V CDR1 and CDR2: KGHSH, LQKENI.